These T cell receptor beta chains were read from a single sample in a study of cytomegalovirus exposure and HLA in healthy donors. Profiling relied on immunoSEQ multiplex PCR, and the TCRdb table lists in-frame clones only, not all of them. Its table lists 45,000 or so clones. Material: PBMCs. The receptor source for this set is a male donor in good health and CMV-seronegative. The CDR3 runs from the conserved cysteine through the conserved F or W. D genes are given only for firm matches.

>TRBJ1-5|TRBV9|TRBD1
TGTGCCAGCAGCTTCGGGACAGGGGGCAATCAGCCCCAGCATTTT
CASSFGTGGNQPQHF
>TRBJ2-3|TRBV5-1|-
TGCGCCAGCAGTAACAGACCGGGCACAGATACGCAGTATTTT
CASSNRPGTDTQYF
>TRBJ1-6|TRBV14|-
TGTGCCAGCAGCCGAGCCCAGGGGATTGGTTCACCCCTCCACTTT
CASSRAQGIGSPLHF
>TRBJ2-5|TRBV6-5|-
TGTGCCAGCAGCTACCCGGGACACGTGGACCAAGAGACCCAGTACTTC
CASSYPGHVDQETQYF
>TRBJ2-5|TRBV18|TRBD1
TGTGCCAGCTCACCCGGACAGGGGCGCGGAGAGACCCAGTACTTC
CASSPGQGRGETQYF
>TRBJ1-1|TRBV7-9|-
TGTGCCAGCAGCTTCAAGGGGTCGGAGAGCACTGAAGCTTTCTTT
CASSFKGSESTEAFF
>TRBJ2-2|TRBV9|TRBD2
TGTGCCAGCAGCGCCGGGACTAGCGGGGTAACCGGGGAGCTGTTTTTT
CASSAGTSGVTGELFF
>TRBJ1-2|TRBV4-2|-
TGTGCCAGCAGCCAAAGGACCACCGACAGACTTGGCTACACCTTC
CASSQRTTDRLGYTF
>TRBJ1-1|TRBV10-3|TRBD1
TGTGCCACCGAGACAGGGGTAAGCACTGAAGCTTTCTTT
CATETGVSTEAFF
>TRBJ2-1|TRBV6-5|-
TGTGCCAGCAGTTACGGGAGGAACAATGAGCAGTTCTTC
CASSYGRNNEQFF
>TRBJ2-7|TRBV10-3|-
TGTGCCATCAGCCCCTCTGGCGGCGAGCAGTACTTC
CAISPSGGEQYF
>TRBJ1-2|TRBV14|TRBD1
TGTGCCAGCAGCCAACGGACAGGGCTATTTGGCTACACCTTC
CASSQRTGLFGYTF
>TRBJ2-7|TRBV4-1|TRBD2
TGCGCCAGCAGCCTCCTGGGGACTACCTCCTACGAGCAGTACTTC
CASSLLGTTSYEQYF
>TRBJ2-3|TRBV29-1|-
TGCAGCGTTCTGAGTCTCGGGACACTAGACACAGATACGCAGTATTTT
CSVLSLGTLDTDTQYF
>TRBJ2-2|TRBV30|TRBD2
TGTGCCTGGAACCCCGGGGGGACCGGGGAGCTGTTTTTT
CAWNPGGTGELFF
>TRBJ2-7|TRBV29-1|-
TGCAGCGTTGGCCGAGACAGTTCCGATCCCCTAGCCTACGAGCAGTACTTC
CSVGRDSSDPLAYEQYF